Listed below are T cell receptor beta chains from one sample, sequenced in a study of PD-L1 blockade in urothelial cancer. Using immunoSEQ multiplex PCR, the repertoire was profiled, and TCRdb retains in-frame clones only, with some absent. This repertoire shows 90,000 to 130,000 clones, around 90% found once; its top ten account for 3% to 4.5%. The input for sequencing was PBMCs, taken around atezolizumab (anti-PD-L1) treatment. The receptor source for this set is a man aged 55 to 69 with urothelial cancer. CDR3s include the opening cysteine and the closing phenylalanine or tryptophan. D genes are given only for firm matches. Clone size is not always given. Where it is, it says once, few, many or a class for expanded clones.

J gene: TRBJ2-7
D gene: NA
clone size: NA
V gene: TRBV6-6
CDR3 protein: CASSYSRIYEQYF
CDR3 DNA: TGTGCCAGCAGTTACTCGAGGATCTACGAGCAGTACTTC

J gene: TRBJ2-3
D gene: NA
clone size: NA
V gene: TRBV11-2
CDR3 protein: CASSKGSGSGPDTQYF
CDR3 DNA: TGTGCCAGCAGCAAAGGGAGCGGGTCCGGGCCAGATACGCAGTATTTT

J gene: TRBJ2-3
D gene: TRBD2
clone size: NA
V gene: TRBV14
CDR3 protein: CASSQGTSGRVSDTQYF
CDR3 DNA: TGTGCCAGCAGCCAGGGGACTAGCGGGAGAGTGTCAGATACGCAGTATTTT

J gene: TRBJ1-2
D gene: TRBD1
clone size: NA
V gene: TRBV5-1
CDR3 protein: CASTGTGGPSNYGYTF
CDR3 DNA: TGCGCCAGCACGGGGACAGGGGGCCCCTCTAACTATGGCTACACCTTC

J gene: TRBJ1-3
D gene: NA
clone size: NA
V gene: TRBV10-3
CDR3 protein: CATRSLQGTIYF
CDR3 DNA: TGTGCCACCCGGTCATTACAGGGTACCATATATTTT

J gene: TRBJ2-3
D gene: TRBD1
clone size: NA
V gene: TRBV30
CDR3 protein: CAWSLTGTGGPDTQYF
CDR3 DNA: TGTGCCTGGAGTTTGACCGGGACAGGGGGGCCAGATACGCAGTATTTT

J gene: TRBJ2-6
D gene: TRBD1
clone size: NA
V gene: TRBV9
CDR3 protein: CASSSGGDRGLPGANVLTF
CDR3 DNA: TGTGCCAGCAGCTCAGGGGGGGACAGGGGGCTCCCCGGGGCCAACGTCCTGACTTTC

J gene: TRBJ2-5
D gene: NA
clone size: NA
V gene: TRBV4-1
CDR3 protein: CASSQAPLGTETQYF
CDR3 DNA: TGCGCCAGCAGCCAAGCGCCCCTGGGGACTGAGACCCAGTACTTC

J gene: TRBJ2-7
D gene: TRBD2
clone size: NA
V gene: TRBV9
CDR3 protein: CASSAGLAGVSAEQYF
CDR3 DNA: TGTGCCAGCAGCGCCGGACTAGCGGGAGTTTCTGCCGAGCAGTACTTC

J gene: TRBJ2-2
D gene: TRBD2
clone size: NA
V gene: TRBV5-1
CDR3 protein: CASSFLTSGVLGELFF
CDR3 DNA: TGCGCCAGCAGCTTTCTGACTAGCGGGGTGCTGGGGGAGCTGTTTTTT

J gene: TRBJ2-7
D gene: TRBD2
clone size: NA
V gene: TRBV5-5
CDR3 protein: CASSLAGTSGGLSSYEQYF
CDR3 DNA: TGTGCCAGCAGCTTGGCCGGGACTAGCGGGGGCCTAAGCTCCTACGAGCAGTACTTC

J gene: TRBJ1-2
D gene: NA
clone size: once
V gene: TRBV9
CDR3 protein: CASSPGTRSGYTF
CDR3 DNA: TGTGCCAGCAGCCCGGGGACACGCTCGGGCTACACCTTC

J gene: TRBJ1-5
D gene: TRBD1
clone size: NA
V gene: TRBV6-5
CDR3 protein: CASSPTGSQPQHF
CDR3 DNA: TGTGCCAGCAGTCCGACAGGGTCTCAGCCCCAGCATTTT

J gene: TRBJ1-2
D gene: NA
clone size: NA
V gene: TRBV19
CDR3 protein: CASTSVGIDYGYTF
CDR3 DNA: TGTGCCAGTACCAGCGTGGGTATTGACTATGGCTACACCTTC

J gene: TRBJ1-1
D gene: TRBD1
clone size: NA
V gene: TRBV7-2
CDR3 protein: CASSLADRGTEAFF
CDR3 DNA: TGTGCCAGCAGCTTAGCCGACAGGGGCACTGAAGCTTTCTTT

J gene: TRBJ1-2
D gene: TRBD1
clone size: NA
V gene: TRBV27
CDR3 protein: CASSLTGGGYTF
CDR3 DNA: TGTGCCAGCAGTTTAACAGGGGGTGGCTACACCTTC

J gene: TRBJ2-3
D gene: TRBD2
clone size: NA
V gene: TRBV10-2
CDR3 protein: CASNELAGVPDTQYF
CDR3 DNA: TGCGCCAGCAACGAACTAGCGGGAGTCCCAGATACGCAGTATTTT

J gene: TRBJ2-7
D gene: TRBD2
clone size: NA
V gene: TRBV7-2
CDR3 protein: CASSSRTSRWIYEQYF
CDR3 DNA: TGTGCCAGCAGCTCCAGGACTAGCCGTTGGATTTACGAGCAGTACTTC

J gene: TRBJ1-4
D gene: TRBD1
clone size: few
V gene: TRBV6-6
CDR3 protein: CASFGTGSANEKLFF
CDR3 DNA: TGTGCCAGCTTCGGGACAGGTAGTGCTAATGAAAAACTGTTTTTT

J gene: TRBJ2-3
D gene: TRBD1
clone size: NA
V gene: TRBV4-3
CDR3 protein: CASSQDGTVFSDTQYF
CDR3 DNA: TGCGCCAGCAGCCAAGATGGGACAGTTTTCTCAGATACGCAGTATTTT

J gene: TRBJ1-1
D gene: NA
clone size: NA
V gene: TRBV27
CDR3 protein: CASRGTLANTEAFF
CDR3 DNA: TGTGCCAGCAGAGGCACCCTAGCGAACACTGAAGCTTTCTTT

J gene: TRBJ2-7
D gene: NA
clone size: NA
V gene: TRBV19
CDR3 protein: CASSPRTVSYEQYF
CDR3 DNA: TGTGCCAGTAGTCCCAGGACAGTCTCCTACGAGCAGTACTTC

J gene: TRBJ2-1
D gene: NA
clone size: NA
V gene: TRBV5-1
CDR3 protein: CASSFGIGGLYNEQFF
CDR3 DNA: TGCGCCAGCAGCTTTGGGATCGGGGGGCTCTACAATGAGCAGTTCTTC

J gene: TRBJ2-7
D gene: TRBD2
clone size: NA
V gene: TRBV28
CDR3 protein: CASSLRTSGNYEQYF
CDR3 DNA: TGTGCCAGCAGCCTTAGGACTAGCGGGAACTACGAGCAGTACTTC

J gene: TRBJ2-2
D gene: NA
clone size: NA
V gene: TRBV18
CDR3 protein: CASSPKQEAGELFF
CDR3 DNA: TGTGCCAGCTCACCGAAGCAGGAAGCCGGGGAGCTGTTTTTT

J gene: TRBJ2-7
D gene: TRBD1
clone size: NA
V gene: TRBV6-6
CDR3 protein: CASSLIRDRGGEQYF
CDR3 DNA: TGTGCCAGCAGTCTAATCCGGGACAGGGGTGGCGAGCAGTACTTC

J gene: TRBJ1-2
D gene: TRBD1
clone size: NA
V gene: TRBV5-1
CDR3 protein: CASSLDPGTEYGYTF
CDR3 DNA: TGCGCCAGCAGCTTGGACCCCGGGACAGAATATGGCTACACCTTC

J gene: TRBJ2-5
D gene: NA
clone size: NA
V gene: TRBV7-3
CDR3 protein: CASSFNSRETQYF
CDR3 DNA: TGTGCCAGCAGCTTCAACAGTCGGGAGACCCAGTACTTC